These 11 T cell receptor beta chains were sequenced from one sample in a study of T cells in Graves' hyperthyroidism and ophthalmopathy. RNA transcripts yielded amplified TCR beta CDR3 regions. Initially, a first-round RT-PCR of the TCR CDR3 employed the HTBI primer set. TCRdb itself ran the multiplex PCR reads through MiXCR, one entry per CDR3 protein. The top ten hold about 4.5% of the sample, which has fewer than 650,000 distinct CDR3 sequences, roughly 14% seen once. Sequencing was performed on blood. These receptors were obtained from a woman in her thirties or forties with Graves' ophthalmopathy.

This clonotype has a handful of counts. The chain employs TRBV5-1 and TRBJ2-7, with 9 bases lining up with TRBD1. Per the germline V gene, CDR1 is SGHRS and CDR2 is YFSETQ. This CDR3 is 16 amino acids long. Trimming took 3 bases from V and 3 from J; bases not matched to a gene: 10. CDR3 coding DNA: TGCGCCAGCAGCTCTAGGATACAGGGGGCGTTCTACGAGCAGTACTTC. Its protein is CASSSRIQGAFYEQYF. The variable domain in full, with the rest retrieved from reference TRBV5-1 and TRBJ2-7, is KAGVTQTPRYLIKTRGQQVTLSCSPISGHRSVSWYQQTPGQGLQFLFEYFSETQRNKGNFPGRFSGRQFSNSRSEMNVSTLELGDSALYLCASSSRIQGAFYEQYFGPGTRLTVT.

Ten or more counts support this clonotype. The rearrangement uses TRBV20-1 and TRBJ2-2; 9 bases match TRBD1. The ends lost 2 bases at V and 7 bases at J; junction bases unmatched: 2. The CDR3 loop spans 13 amino acids. The germline V gene encodes CDR1 DFQATT and CDR2 SNEGSKA (reference sequence). CDR3 DNA sequence: TGCAGTGCTAGAAGGACAGGGGACGGGGAGCTGTTTTTT. The encoded protein is CSARRTGDGELFF.

This clonotype has at least ten counts. V gene TRBV19 combines with J gene TRBJ2-7; 7 positions agree with TRBD1. The germline gives CDR1 LNHDA, CDR2 SQIVND (reference sequence). Trimming at V came to 5 bases and at J to 2 bases, leaving 3 bases not matched to a gene. The CDR3 has 13 residues. The CDR3 spells CASSDRVPYEQYF. The CDR3 nucleotides read TGTGCCAGTAGTGACAGGGTCCCCTACGAGCAGTACTTC.

This clonotype has at least ten counts. The chain is built from TRBV3-1 and TRBJ2-7; tentative D call: TRBD2 (5 bases). The CDR3 has 11 residues. V shed 0 bases and J shed 9 bases, with 6 bases lying between them. Germline CDR1 is LGHDT and CDR2 is YNNKEL (reference sequence). Here the CDR3 DNA reads TGTGCCAGCAGCCAAGACGGAGGGCAGTACTTC. The encoded protein is CASSQDGGQYF.

The chain employs TRBV28 and TRBJ1-6, with D possibly matching TRBD1 (5 bases). This CDR3 has 14 amino acids. Trimming pared 3 bases from V and 9 bases from J, leaving 12 bases between. Germline V CDR1 and CDR2: MDHEN, SYDVKM. The CDR3 region is CASSLAGDRSPLHF. Here the CDR3 DNA reads TGTGCCAGCAGTTTGGCCGGGGACCGTTCACCCCTCCACTTT.

The chain employs TRBV2 and TRBJ2-5; TRBD1 agrees at 10 bases. J gave up 5 bases and V 6 bases, and 9 bases lay outside the gene matches. The CDR3 has 15 amino acids. Germline CDR1 and CDR2: SNHLY and FYNNEI. CDR3 region: CASSPGTGDLETQYF. CDR3 bases: TGTGCCAGCAGCCCGGGGACAGGGGACCTTGAGACCCAGTACTTC.

This clonotype was recorded many times. This chain links TRBV7-2 with TRBJ2-5; TRBD2 agrees at 8 bases. J gave up 5 bases and V 2 bases, and 7 bases lay outside the gene matches. Germline V lookup: CDR1 SGHTA, CDR2 FQGNSA. The CDR3 length is 15 residues. CDR3 sequence: CASSLMGLEYETQYF. The CDR3 bases are TGTGCCAGCAGCTTAATGGGACTAGAGTACGAGACCCAGTACTTC.

The chain employs TRBV6-1 and TRBJ1-2; D ambiguous. CDR3 size: 12 residues. The germline V gene encodes CDR1 MNHNS and CDR2 SASEGT. V was shortened by 8 bases and J by 8 bases, with 15 bases between the two germline ends. The CDR3 here is CASLSRSNGYTF. In nucleotides, the CDR3 is TGTGCCAGCTTAAGCAGAAGCAACGGCTACACCTTC.

This clonotype has at least ten counts. The chain joins TRBV10-3 to TRBJ1-2; D remains ambiguous. CDR3 length: 13 residues. Trimming removed 2 bases from V and 5 bases from J, with 9 bases in between. Germline loops: CDR1 ENHRY, CDR2 SYGVKD. CDR3 sequence reads: CAISEHSEYGYTF. CDR3 coding DNA: TGTGCCATCAGTGAGCACAGCGAATATGGCTACACCTTC.

This clonotype came up many times. The chain couples TRBV10-3 to TRBJ2-7, with 13 bases aligning to TRBD2. V trimming: 5 bases; J trimming: 0 bases; junction bases outside the gene matches: 10. The CDR3 is made up of 18 amino acids. Germline V gene data show CDR1 as ENHRY and CDR2 as SYGVKD. Here the CDR3 DNA reads TGTGCCATCAGTTCCCGGACTAGCGGGAGTCAGAGCTCCTACGAGCAGTACTTC. Its protein product is CAISSRTSGSQSSYEQYF.

V usage is TRBV7-2 and J usage is TRBJ1-5; D perhaps matches TRBD1 (6 bases). This CDR3 contains 15 residues. Germline CDR1 reads SGHTA; CDR2 reads FQGNSA. V was clipped by 5 bases and J by 4 bases, with 15 bases between them. CDR3 residues: CASSLRGGDNQPQHF. The DNA for the CDR3 is TGTGCCAGCAGCCTGAGAGGGGGGGATAATCAGCCCCAGCATTTT.